These T cell receptor beta chains were read from a single sample in a study of blood T cell repertoires in COVID-19. The assay was immunoSEQ multiplex PCR, and TCRdb's table has in-frame clones only and misses some. The sample lists about 120,000 clones, over 70% occurring once. Sequenced material: peripheral blood. The receptors were gathered from a man between 65 and 79 years old with acute or convalescent COVID-19. Both conserved end residues are part of each CDR3. D genes are given only for firm matches. Some rows have no size entry. The others give once, few or many, or a class for an expanded clone.

NA	TRBV5-1	TRBJ1-1	NA	TGCGCCAGCAGCTCGTATGGTTCGGGGATTACCACCGACATGAACACTGAAGCTTTCTTT	CASSSYGSGITTDMNTEAFF
NA	TRBV7-3	TRBJ1-6	NA	TGTGCCAGCAGCTCTTCAGGGAATAATTCACCCCTCCACTTT	CASSSSGNNSPLHF
TRBD2	TRBV2	TRBJ2-5	once	TGTGCCAGCAGTGGACTAGCGGGTGACCCCCAGTACTTC	CASSGLAGDPQYF
NA	TRBV6-5	TRBJ2-5	NA	TGTGCCAGCAAGAGGCCCCTCTCTCCAGTAGCCCAGTACTTC	CASKRPLSPVAQYF
TRBD1	TRBV19	TRBJ1-5	few	TGTGCCAGTGCCACAGGGGGGGGTCAGCCCCAGCATTTT	CASATGGGQPQHF
TRBD2	TRBV4-2	TRBJ2-1	NA	TGTGCCAGCAGCCCTCTGGTCGGCGGGGGGGCGGGTGAGCAGTTCTTC	CASSPLVGGGAGEQFF
TRBD1	TRBV19	TRBJ1-2	NA	TGTGCCAGTAGTCGATCTGGGACAGGGGTTCAGTATGGCTACACCTTC	CASSRSGTGVQYGYTF
NA	TRBV9	TRBJ1-3	few	TGTGCCAGCAGCGTTTTCGCCGCGGACTCTGGAAACACCATATATTTT	CASSVFAADSGNTIYF
NA	TRBV11-3	TRBJ2-1	once	TGTGCCAGCAGCTCCGGAGGGCGCAATGAGCAGTTCTTC	CASSSGGRNEQFF
NA	TRBV12-3/TRBV12-4	TRBJ1-3	once	TGTGCCAGCGAACAGGGAAACACCATATATTTT	CASEQGNTIYF
TRBD1	TRBV11-1	TRBJ1-1	NA	TGTGCCAGCAGATCGACAGGGAATCCTGAAGCTTTCTTT	CASRSTGNPEAFF
TRBD1	TRBV18	TRBJ1-3	NA	TGTGCCAGCTCTCTCAACCAAATGGACAGGGGTGGAAACACCATATATTTT	CASSLNQMDRGGNTIYF
NA	TRBV6-2/TRBV6-3	TRBJ2-7	many	TGTGCCAGCAGTTATCCCCTCTCCTACGAGCAGTACTTC	CASSYPLSYEQYF
NA	TRBV4-2	TRBJ2-1	NA	TGTGCCAGCAGCCAAGAATGGGGCAACTACAATGAGCAGTTCTTC	CASSQEWGNYNEQFF
TRBD1	TRBV7-2	TRBJ2-7	NA	TGTGCCAGCAGCTTTGGCCGGGACAGGGGGTACGAGCAGTACTTC	CASSFGRDRGYEQYF
NA	TRBV2	TRBJ1-2	NA	TGTGCCAGCAGTGTCCAGGTCTCCTATGGCTACACCTTC	CASSVQVSYGYTF
TRBD1	TRBV7-2	TRBJ2-3	NA	TGTGCCAGCAGCTTAGTCCCGGGACAGGGATCGGATACGCAGTATTTT	CASSLVPGQGSDTQYF
TRBD1	TRBV6-5	TRBJ1-6	NA	TGTGCCAGCACCAGACAGGGGGCGAACTCACCCCTCCACTTT	CASTRQGANSPLHF
TRBD2	TRBV28	TRBJ2-3	NA	TGTGCCAGCAGTTCGGCGGGGGAAAACACAGATACGCAGTATTTT	CASSSAGENTDTQYF
NA	TRBV5-1	TRBJ1-1	NA	TGCGCCAGCAGCACCGACAGAATGAACACTGAAGCTTTCTTT	CASSTDRMNTEAFF
NA	TRBV7-3	TRBJ2-2	NA	TGTGCCAGCAGCCCTCTTGGAGGCGGGGAGCTGTTTTTT	CASSPLGGGELFF
TRBD1	TRBV24-1	TRBJ2-2	NA	TGTGCCACCAGTGATCTTCCGGGACAGGAGACCGGGGAGCTGTTTTTT	CATSDLPGQETGELFF
NA	TRBV6-5	TRBJ1-2	NA	TGTGCCAGCAGTCCACCGGGAGGGCACTATGGCTACACCTTC	CASSPPGGHYGYTF
TRBD2	TRBV11-3	TRBJ2-5	once	TGTGCCAGCAGCTTGGAAACCTCAGCGGGGGGATCTATCCCCCAGTACTTC	CASSLETSAGGSIPQYF
NA	TRBV19	TRBJ1-5	once	TGTGCCAGTAGTATGCAGACAGCCTATAGCAATCAGCCCCAGCATTTT	CASSMQTAYSNQPQHF
TRBD2	TRBV19	TRBJ2-5	NA	TGTGCCAGTAGAAGGCTAGCGGGGGAAGAGACCCAGTACTTC	CASRRLAGEETQYF
TRBD2	TRBV29-1	TRBJ2-1	NA	TGCAGCGGAGGACTAGCGGGGGGATCCTACAATGAGCAGTTCTTC	CSGGLAGGSYNEQFF
NA	TRBV7-2	TRBJ2-2	once	TGTGCCAGCAGCTTCCGGACTGGCACCGGGGAGCTGTTTTTT	CASSFRTGTGELFF
NA	TRBV19	TRBJ2-3	few	TGTGCCAGTAGATACTCCGGGACATCACCATACGATACGCAGTATTTT	CASRYSGTSPYDTQYF
NA	TRBV19	TRBJ2-7	NA	TGTGCCAGTAGTATCAAGTACTATGGCTACGAGCAGTACTTC	CASSIKYYGYEQYF
TRBD2	TRBV9	TRBJ2-3	NA	TGTGCCAGCAGCCCCCCCGGGACTACCAATACGCAGTATTTT	CASSPPGTTNTQYF
TRBD1	TRBV5-1	TRBJ1-1	few	TGCGCCAGCGGGAAACAGGGGTCTGGCACTGAAGCTTTCTTT	CASGKQGSGTEAFF
NA	TRBV28	TRBJ1-1	NA	TGTGCCAGCAGTTTGAAGGGGGGGAGGACTGAAGCTTTCTTT	CASSLKGGRTEAFF
TRBD2	TRBV10-1	TRBJ2-5	NA	TGCGCCAGCAGTGAAAGGAAGGCTAGCGGGGGGCTCCCCCAAGAGACCCAGTACTTC	CASSERKASGGLPQETQYF
NA	TRBV18	TRBJ1-2	NA	TGTGCCAGCTCACCATATGGGGAGGGCTATGGCTACACCTTC	CASSPYGEGYGYTF
NA	TRBV7-3	TRBJ1-6	once	TGTGCCAGCAGCCGGGGGGGAAGGGCCAATTCACCCCTCCACTTT	CASSRGGRANSPLHF
TRBD2	TRBV3-1/TRBV3-2	TRBJ2-3	NA	TGTGCCAGCAGTCCGAGCGGGGGGGCCGCTGTTACGCAGTATTTT	CASSPSGGAAVTQYF
TRBD1	TRBV5-1	TRBJ2-5	NA	TGCGCCAGCAGCGTCGGACAGGGCCAAGAGACCCAGTACTTC	CASSVGQGQETQYF
TRBD1	TRBV5-1	TRBJ1-1	NA	TGCGCCAGCAGCGTTCAGGGGGCGTCAGAAGCTTTCTTT	CASSVQGASEAFF
TRBD1	TRBV7-8	TRBJ1-1	once	TGTGCCAGCAGCACTCCGCGACAGGGGAACACTGAAGCTTTCTTT	CASSTPRQGNTEAFF